The 22 T cell receptor beta chains presented below share a single source sample, sequenced in a study of cytomegalovirus exposure and HLA in healthy donors. The PCR had 60 Vbeta and 13 Jbeta primers. Method: immunoSEQ multiplex PCR; TCRdb's copy keeps in-frame clones and lacks some. The repertoire holds around 190,000 clones, 81% seen once, with around 3.6% in the top ten. The sample was PBMCs. Source of these receptors: a man aged 35-49 years in good health and CMV-seropositive.

The chain has TRBV5-1 and TRBJ2-7, with D possibly TRBD1 on 6 matching bases. The CDR3 spans 15 residues. Germline V gene lookup returns CDR1 SGHRS and CDR2 YFSETQ. V lost 0 bases, J lost 3 bases, and 13 bases lay in between. CDR3 protein: CASSLDPGQIYEQYF. The CDR3 bases are TGCGCCAGCAGCTTGGATCCAGGACAGATCTACGAGCAGTACTTC.

The chain joins TRBV19 to TRBJ1-5; unclear D gene. Germline V lookup: CDR1 LNHDA, CDR2 SQIVND (reference sequence). With 4 bases removed from V and 2 bases from J, the gap between germline ends came to 6 bases. CDR3 length: 13 residues. The CDR3 spells CASSTLGNQPQHF. The CDR3 DNA reads as TGTGCCAGTAGTACGTTAGGCAATCAGCCCCAGCATTTT.

This rearrangement joins TRBV7-9 to TRBJ1-1; D perhaps matches TRBD1 (5 bases). Germline lookup yields CDR1 SEHNR and CDR2 FQNEAQ (reference sequence). The V gene lost 5 bases and the J gene lost 4 bases, with 20 bases spanning the gap. The CDR3 runs 16 residues. The CDR3 DNA follows: TGTGCCAGCAGCCGACAATCCCAGGGAATCGGCACTGAAGCTTTCTTT. Amino acids: CASSRQSQGIGTEAFF.

The chain employs TRBV25-1 and TRBJ2-3; TRBD2 matches 7 bases. This CDR3 region has 16 residues. Trimming took 2 bases from V and 5 from J; bases not matched to a gene: 10. CDR1 is MGHDK, CDR2 SYGVNS, per germline. The CDR3 DNA reads TGTGCCAGCAGTGAAGGTACTGGGGGGGAACGAGATACGCAGTATTTT. Its protein is CASSEGTGGERDTQYF.

J is TRBJ2-7 and V is TRBV7-6; possibly TRBD1 for D (6 bases). CDR1 is SGHVS and CDR2 is FNYEAQ in the germline V gene. The V and J ends lost 5 bases and 3 bases respectively, with 8 bases between them. CDR3 length: 12 amino acids. As DNA, the CDR3 is TGTGCCAGCAGCCCCAGGGGCTACGAGCAGTACTTC. The encoded protein is CASSPRGYEQYF.

This sequence joins TRBV11-2 and TRBJ2-3, with a weak D call TRBD2 (7 bases). Trimming removed 1 base at V and 1 base at J, with 15 bases between. CDR3 size: 17 residues. Germline CDR1 SGHAT, CDR2 FQNNGV. CDR3: CASSLVAGAWGTDTQYF. The CDR3 bases are TGTGCCAGCAGCTTAGTGGCGGGGGCGTGGGGCACAGATACGCAGTATTTT.

This clone turned up a few times. V usage is TRBV5-4 and J usage is TRBJ1-1; no clear D gene. The CDR3 is made up of 13 amino acids. Germline CDR1 and CDR2: SGHNT and YYREEE (reference sequence). Trimming cost V 4 bases and J 2 bases, with 9 bases left between them. The DNA for the CDR3 is TGTGCCAGCAGCCCACTTGGTAACACTGAAGCTTTCTTT. Protein sequence: CASSPLGNTEAFF. The complete variable domain, with remaining parts taken from reference TRBV5-4 and TRBJ1-1, reads ETGVTQSPTHLIKTRGQQVTLRCSSQSGHNTVSWYQQALGQGPQFIFQYYREEENGRGNFPPRFSGLQFPNYSSELNVNALELDDSALYLCASSPLGNTEAFFGQGTRLTVV.

This chain links TRBV7-7 with TRBJ2-2, with 9 positions matching TRBD1. Germline CDR1 is SSHAT and CDR2 is FNYEAQ (reference sequence). V gave up 1 base and J gave up 1 base; unmatched junction bases: 4. The CDR3 runs to 17 residues. The CDR3: CASSLGPGQGNTGELFF. In nucleotides, the CDR3 is TGTGCCAGCAGCTTAGGGCCGGGACAGGGGAACACCGGGGAGCTGTTTTTT.

This chain connects TRBV11-2 to TRBJ2-7; 8 nucleotides align to TRBD2. Germline assignment: CDR1 SGHAT and CDR2 FQNNGV. This CDR3 has 16 amino acids. V shed 0 bases and J 4 bases; nucleotides not matched to a gene: 8. This CDR3 is CASSLDSGSPPYEQYF. The CDR3 DNA follows: TGTGCCAGCAGCTTAGACAGCGGGAGCCCTCCTTACGAGCAGTACTTC.

This chain uses TRBV7-8 with TRBJ2-7, with TRBD2 matching 10 bases. The CDR3 loop spans 15 amino acids. V gave up 5 bases and J gave up 4 bases; unmatched junction bases: 8. The germline V gene has CDR1 SGHVS and CDR2 FQNEAQ. DNA of the CDR3: TGTGCCAGCAGCCAAGCGGGAGGGCCGGAGTACGAGCAGTACTTC. Encoded protein: CASSQAGGPEYEQYF.

The chain uses TRBV6-1 and TRBJ1-6; D is undetermined. The V end was cut by 6 bases, the J end by 5 bases, with 11 bases between. The germline gives CDR1 MNHNS, CDR2 SASEGT. The CDR3 consists of 14 residues. The CDR3 is CASSLQLDNSPLHF. DNA of the CDR3: TGTGCCAGCAGCCTTCAACTAGATAATTCACCCCTCCACTTT.

In nucleotides, the CDR3 is TGTGCCAGTAGTTCCCCCGGGACAGGGAACACTGAAGCTTTCTTT. This translates into CASSSPGTGNTEAFF. The chain links TRBV19 to TRBJ1-1, with 8 bases matching TRBD1. V lost 5 bases to trimming and J lost 1 base; unmatched junction nucleotides: 6. CDR1 and CDR2 from the germline V gene are LNHDA and SQIVND (reference sequence). CDR3 size: 15 residues.

In its sample, this clone was seen once. The V gene is TRBV7-2, the J gene TRBJ1-2; 7 bases are a match to TRBD1. CDR3 size: 14 residues. Trimming took 6 bases from V and 2 from J; bases not matched to a gene: 6. Germline loops: CDR1 SGHTA, CDR2 FQGNSA. DNA of the CDR3: TGTGCCAGCAGTCTGGGACAGATCAACTATGGCTACACCTTC. Amino acid sequence: CASSLGQINYGYTF.

The genes are TRBV9 and TRBJ2-3; 9 bases are shared with TRBD2. This CDR3 contains 16 residues. Germline V CDR1 and CDR2: SGDLS, YYNGEE. Germline trimming cut 1 base from V and 6 bases from J; bases unmatched to any gene: 9. CDR3 protein: CASSVRAGGSVDTQYF. DNA for the CDR3: TGTGCCAGCAGCGTAAGAGCGGGGGGCTCCGTGGATACGCAGTATTTT.

This sequence joins TRBV5-8 and TRBJ2-7; D remains ambiguous. Germline-derived CDR1 and CDR2 are SGHTS and YDEGEE. Trimming pared 0 bases from V and 0 bases from J, leaving 7 bases between. The CDR3 length is 14 residues. Here the CDR3 reads CASSLDSNSYEQYF. In DNA form, the CDR3 reads TGTGCCAGCAGCTTGGACAGTAACTCCTACGAGCAGTACTTC.

This clone was recorded only once. The chain recombines TRBV6-1 with TRBJ1-1, with a tentative D call TRBD1 (6 bases). CDR1 MNHNS and CDR2 SASEGT come from the germline V gene. This CDR3 has 16 residues. V lost 3 bases to trimming and J lost 0 bases, with 14 bases between them. Here the CDR3 DNA reads TGTGCCAGCAGTGAGGGGGCGCTGGCCATGAACACTGAAGCTTTCTTT. It codes for CASSEGALAMNTEAFF.

The chain couples TRBV4-2 to TRBJ1-5; no clear D gene. V shed 0 bases and J shed 2 bases, with 8 bases lying between them. Germline V gene sequence: CDR1 LGHNA, CDR2 YNFKEQ. This CDR3 contains 15 residues. CDR3 sequence reads: CASSQDKSGNQPQHF. The CDR3 nucleotides read TGTGCCAGCAGCCAAGATAAGAGCGGCAATCAGCCCCAGCATTTT.

The genes are TRBV7-7 and TRBJ2-7, with D maybe TRBD1 (6 bases). CDR1 and CDR2 from the germline V gene are SSHAT and FNYEAQ (reference sequence). Trimming stripped 5 bases from V and 2 bases from J, with 13 bases between. This CDR3 comprises 14 residues. The CDR3 spells CASSPAGQPYEQYF. In DNA, the CDR3 is TGTGCCAGCAGCCCAGCTGGACAGCCCTACGAGCAGTACTTC.

For this clone: The junction does not match germline at one end; this may be a read error. The rearrangement links TRBV4-1 to TRBJ1-5; 9 bases match TRBD1. The CDR3 contains 15 residues. Germline V gene lookup returns CDR1 MGHRA and CDR2 YSYEKL. The CDR3, as DNA: TGTGCCAGCAGCCAAGGGACAGGGTCGTATCAGCCCCAGCATTTT. The encoded protein is CASSQGTGSYQPQHF.

The chain employs TRBV29-1 and TRBJ1-2; D remains unclear. Between the trimmed V and J ends, which lost 5 bases and 1 base, there was a span of 8 bases. Germline CDR1 SQVTM, CDR2 ANQGSEA. The CDR3 sequence is 12 residues long. The DNA for the CDR3 is TGCAGCGTTAATCGGGGTAACTATGGCTACACCTTC. Translation: CSVNRGNYGYTF.

There are a few counts of this clone. The V call is TRBV11-1, the J call TRBJ2-5; D remains unclear. The CDR3 covers 14 residues. Trimming took 5 bases from V and 3 from J, leaving 13 bases between them. Germline V gene lookup returns CDR1 SGHAT and CDR2 FQDESV (reference sequence). Here the CDR3 reads CASSTEFSKETQYF. The DNA of the CDR3 is TGTGCCAGCAGCACGGAGTTTAGCAAAGAGACCCAGTACTTC.

The J gene is TRBJ1-2, the V gene TRBV27; D gene ambiguous. This CDR3 has 13 amino acids. Trimming removed 3 bases from V and 5 bases from J, with 10 bases in between. Germline CDR1 reads MNHEY; CDR2 reads SMNVEV (reference sequence). The CDR3 DNA follows: TGTGCCAGCAGTTTTGGGCGAGGGTATGGCTACACCTTC. Amino acid sequence: CASSFGRGYGYTF.